The 7 T cell receptor beta chains below come from one sample, sequenced in a study of shared clonotypes between healthy human individuals. Only in-frame clones appear in the TCRdb table, and some are missing; sequencing was by immunoSEQ multiplex PCR. The profile shows approximately 640,000 clones, 90% of them singletons. Sample: memory CD8+ T cells from PBMCs. The subset: CD45RO+ cells pooled with CCR7-negative TemRA cells. These receptors were taken from a man between 18 and 35 years old in good health. Some clones in this sample may be carry-over from other donors' samples.

This chain connects TRBV7-9 to TRBJ1-1, with D perhaps TRBD1 (6 bases). The V end was cut by 6 bases, the J end by 6 bases, with 17 bases between. Germline V CDR1 and CDR2: SEHNR, FQNEAQ (reference sequence). This CDR3 region has 14 residues. The CDR3 bases are TGTGCCAGCAGACCTCTACAGGGAATATCTGAAGCTTTCTTT. It is translated as CASRPLQGISEAFF.

This chain joins TRBV7-3 and TRBJ1-5; D not certain. The germline gives CDR1 SGHTA, CDR2 FQGTGA. The CDR3 spans 16 residues. With 1 base removed from V and 0 bases from J, the gap between germline ends came to 10 bases. The CDR3 region has the DNA TGTGCCAGCAGCTTAAGGTCTGAAGATAGCAATCAGCCCCAGCATTTT. Its translation is CASSLRSEDSNQPQHF. The complete variable domain, with remaining parts taken from reference TRBV7-3 and TRBJ1-5, reads GAGVSQTPSNKVTEKGKYVELRCDPISGHTALYWYRQSLGQGPEFLIYFQGTGAADDSGLPNDRFFAVRPEGSVSTLKIQRTERGDSAVYLCASSLRSEDSNQPQHFGDGTRLSIL.

The gene calls are TRBV4-3 and TRBJ2-1; 8 nucleotides agree with TRBD2. With 0 bases clipped from V and 0 bases from J, the junction kept 13 bases outside the gene matches. CDR1 and CDR2 from the germline V gene are LGHNA and YSLEER. The CDR3 has 20 amino acids. The CDR3 coding sequence is TGCGCCAGCAGCCAAGATGTAGCGGGACCATCCCTCAGCTCCTACAATGAGCAGTTCTTC. This gives the protein CASSQDVAGPSLSSYNEQFF.

The chain uses TRBV19 and TRBJ2-3; TRBD2 might be the D (5 bases). CDR1 is LNHDA, CDR2 SQIVND, per germline (reference sequence). This CDR3 is 14 amino acids long. V lost 5 bases and J lost 4, with 13 bases in between. The CDR3 is CASSSRTLSDTQYF. In DNA, the CDR3 is TGTGCCAGTAGTTCCCGGACTCTTTCAGATACGCAGTATTTT. Full variable domain (outside the CDR3, taken from reference TRBV19 and TRBJ2-3): DGGITQSPKYLFRKEGQNVTLSCEQNLNHDAMYWYRQDPGQGLRLIYYSQIVNDFQKGDIAEGYSVSREKKESFPLTVTSAQKNPTAFYLCASSSRTLSDTQYFGPGTRLTVL.

The genes are TRBV7-9 and TRBJ2-1; D assignment may be TRBD1 or TRBD2 (6 bases each). The V and J ends lost 1 base and 14 bases respectively, with 18 bases between them. CDR1 and CDR2 (germline): SEHNR, FQNEAQ (reference sequence). This CDR3 region has 14 residues. The CDR3 sequence: CASSLDLGGASKFF. The DNA of the CDR3 is TGTGCCAGCAGCTTAGATTTGGGGGGCGCTTCGAAGTTCTTC.

The chain uses TRBV6-1 and TRBJ2-1; tentatively, D is TRBD2 (6 bases). Trimming took off 6 bases at V and 10 bases at J, with 22 bases between the two ends. Germline assignment: CDR1 MNHNS and CDR2 SASEGT. The CDR3 has 15 amino acids. The CDR3 loop reads CASRTGTASRKEQFF. The CDR3 DNA reads TGTGCCAGCAGGACCGGGACTGCCTCTCGAAAGGAGCAGTTCTTC.

The chain couples TRBV27 to TRBJ2-3, with 15 bases identical to TRBD2. CDR1 is MNHEY and CDR2 is SMNVEV in the germline V gene (reference sequence). The CDR3 extends over 18 amino acids. Trimming took 7 bases from V and 5 from J; bases not matched to a gene: 13. CDR3 sequence (DNA): TGTGCCAGCACCTCAGGACTAGCGGGAGGGCCGGGGGAAGATACGCAGTATTTT. It yields the protein CASTSGLAGGPGEDTQYF.